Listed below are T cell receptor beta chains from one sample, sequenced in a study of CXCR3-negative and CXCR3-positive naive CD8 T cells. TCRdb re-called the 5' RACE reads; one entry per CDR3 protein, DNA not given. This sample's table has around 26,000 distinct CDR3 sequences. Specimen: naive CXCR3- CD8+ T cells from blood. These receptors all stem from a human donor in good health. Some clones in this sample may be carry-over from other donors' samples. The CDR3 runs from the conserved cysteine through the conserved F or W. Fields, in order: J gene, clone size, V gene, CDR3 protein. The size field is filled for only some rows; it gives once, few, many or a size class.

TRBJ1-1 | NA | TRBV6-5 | CASSSGGTEAFF
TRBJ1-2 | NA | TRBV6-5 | CASSYSPGQGYTF
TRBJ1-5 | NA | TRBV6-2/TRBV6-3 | CASSYSRRTGAGGNQPQHF
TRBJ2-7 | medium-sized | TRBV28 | CASRNEEGVSYEQYF
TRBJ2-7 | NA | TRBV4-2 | CASSQETGGLYYEQYF
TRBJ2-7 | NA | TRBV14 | CASSQDRGSAYEQYF
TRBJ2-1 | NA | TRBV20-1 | CSVRGQGQEYNEQFF
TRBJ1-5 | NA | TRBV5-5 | CVSSGIDSQPQHF
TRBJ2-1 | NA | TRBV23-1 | CASSQPPGQGLPSSYNEQFF
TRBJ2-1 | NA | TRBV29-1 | CSVEGQQDSGYNEQFF
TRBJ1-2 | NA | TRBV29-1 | CSVWTDSNYGYTF
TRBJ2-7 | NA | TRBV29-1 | CSVEDRADEQYF
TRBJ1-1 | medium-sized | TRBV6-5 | CASSRKQGDEAFF
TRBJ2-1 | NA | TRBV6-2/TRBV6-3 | CASSGLSYQETQYF
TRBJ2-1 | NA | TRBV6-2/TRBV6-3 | CASSIWGYNEQFF
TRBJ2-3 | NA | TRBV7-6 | CASSSESPLSQYF
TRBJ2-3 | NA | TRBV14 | CASSQFGGTDTQYF
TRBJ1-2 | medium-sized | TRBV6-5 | CASSYEPRDSNYGYTF
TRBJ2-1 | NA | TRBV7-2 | CASSSLGNEQFF
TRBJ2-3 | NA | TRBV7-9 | CASSPRDLLYTDTQYF
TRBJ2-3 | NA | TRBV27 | CASTGQGGRDTQYF
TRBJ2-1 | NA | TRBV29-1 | CSAQAPGEQFF
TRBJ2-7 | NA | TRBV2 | CASSEFLYEQYF
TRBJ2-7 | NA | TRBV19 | CASDFGGEQYF
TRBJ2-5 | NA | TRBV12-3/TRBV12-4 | CASSPGTGGTETQYF
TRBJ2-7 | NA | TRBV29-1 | CSAGDVGSYEQYF
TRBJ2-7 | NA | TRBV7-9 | CASSPPASSYEQYF
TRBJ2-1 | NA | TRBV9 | CASSARELAGGYNEQFF
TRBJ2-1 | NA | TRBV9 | CASSVVAHEQFF
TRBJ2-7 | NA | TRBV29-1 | CSVLDPSYEQYF
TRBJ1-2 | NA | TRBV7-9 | CASSLTATGGGIYGYTF
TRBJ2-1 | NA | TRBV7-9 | CASSSGLVPSF
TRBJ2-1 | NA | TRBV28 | CASSLTAGGNEQFF
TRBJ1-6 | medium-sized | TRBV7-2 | CASSSDETGGSPLHF
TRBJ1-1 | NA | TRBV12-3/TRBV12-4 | CASSLTGITEAFF